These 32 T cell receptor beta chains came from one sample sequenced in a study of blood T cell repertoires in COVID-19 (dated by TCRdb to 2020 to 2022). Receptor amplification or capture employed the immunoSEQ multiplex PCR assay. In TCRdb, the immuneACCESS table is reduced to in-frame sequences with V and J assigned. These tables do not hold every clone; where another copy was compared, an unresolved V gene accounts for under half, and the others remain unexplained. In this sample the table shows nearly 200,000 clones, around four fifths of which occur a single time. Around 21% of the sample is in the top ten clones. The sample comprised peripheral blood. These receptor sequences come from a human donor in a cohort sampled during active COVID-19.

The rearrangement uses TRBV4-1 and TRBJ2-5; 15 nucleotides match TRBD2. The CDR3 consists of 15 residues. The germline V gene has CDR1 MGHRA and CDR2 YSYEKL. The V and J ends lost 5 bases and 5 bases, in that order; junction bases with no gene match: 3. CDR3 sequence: CASSAGLAGGETQYF. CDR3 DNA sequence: TGCGCCAGCAGCGCCGGACTAGCGGGGGGGGAGACCCAGTACTTC.

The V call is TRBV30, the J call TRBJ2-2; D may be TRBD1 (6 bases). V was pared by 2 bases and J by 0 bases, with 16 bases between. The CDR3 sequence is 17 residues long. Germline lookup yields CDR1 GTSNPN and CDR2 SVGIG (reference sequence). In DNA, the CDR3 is TGTGCCTGGAGTTTAGACAGGCCGATCGCGAACACCGGGGAGCTGTTTTTT. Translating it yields CAWSLDRPIANTGELFF.

CDR3 DNA: TGTGCCAGCTCGGTACAGGGGAACACTGAAGCTTTCTTT. Protein: CASSVQGNTEAFF. The chain links TRBV18 to TRBJ1-1; D perhaps matches TRBD1 (6 bases). V was cut by 6 bases and J by 1 base, with 9 bases left in between. CDR1 KGHSH and CDR2 LQKENI come from the germline V gene. CDR3 size: 13 residues.

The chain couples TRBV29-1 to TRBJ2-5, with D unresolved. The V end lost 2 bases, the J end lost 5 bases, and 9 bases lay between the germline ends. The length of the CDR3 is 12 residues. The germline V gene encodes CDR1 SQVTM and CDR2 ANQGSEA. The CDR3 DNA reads TGCAGCGTTGAAACTCTAGGCGAGACCCAGTACTTC. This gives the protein CSVETLGETQYF.

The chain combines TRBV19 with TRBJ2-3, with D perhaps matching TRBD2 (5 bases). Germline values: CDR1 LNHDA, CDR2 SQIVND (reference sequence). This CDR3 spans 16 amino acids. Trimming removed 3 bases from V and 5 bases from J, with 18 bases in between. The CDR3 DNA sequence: TGTGCCAGTAGTATCAGCTCGAGGAGGATGGGAGATACGCAGTATTTT. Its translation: CASSISSRRMGDTQYF.

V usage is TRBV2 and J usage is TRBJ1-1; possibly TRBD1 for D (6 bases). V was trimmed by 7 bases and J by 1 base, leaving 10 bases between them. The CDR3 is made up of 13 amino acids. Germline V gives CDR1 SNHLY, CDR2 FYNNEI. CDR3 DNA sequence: TGTGCCAGCACGGGACACGGGAACACTGAAGCTTTCTTT. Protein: CASTGHGNTEAFF.

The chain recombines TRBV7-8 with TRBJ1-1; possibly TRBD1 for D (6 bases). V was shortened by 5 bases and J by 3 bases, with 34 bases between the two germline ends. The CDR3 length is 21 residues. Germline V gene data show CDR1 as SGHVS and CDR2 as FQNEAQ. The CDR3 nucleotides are TGTGCCAGCAGCCGAAACAACCAGGGGCAGTATCATATGAGTCTGGACACTGAAGCTTTCTTT. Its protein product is CASSRNNQGQYHMSLDTEAFF. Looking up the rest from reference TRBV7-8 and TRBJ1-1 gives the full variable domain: GAGVSQSPRYKVAKRGQDVALRCDPISGHVSLFWYQQALGQGPEFLTYFQNEAQLDKSGLPSDRFFAERPEGSVSTLKIQRTQQEDSAVYLCASSRNNQGQYHMSLDTEAFFGQGTRLTVV.

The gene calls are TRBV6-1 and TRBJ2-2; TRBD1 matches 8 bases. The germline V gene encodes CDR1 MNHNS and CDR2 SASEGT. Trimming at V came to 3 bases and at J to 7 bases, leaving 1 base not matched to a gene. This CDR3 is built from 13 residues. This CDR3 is CASSETGVGELFF. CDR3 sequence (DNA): TGTGCCAGCAGTGAGACAGGGGTCGGGGAGCTGTTTTTT.

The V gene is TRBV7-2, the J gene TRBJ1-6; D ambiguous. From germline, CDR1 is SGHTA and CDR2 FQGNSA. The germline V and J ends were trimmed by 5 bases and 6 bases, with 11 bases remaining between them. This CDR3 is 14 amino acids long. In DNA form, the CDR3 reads TGTGCCAGCAGCACAAACGCACGTAATTCACCCCTCCACTTT. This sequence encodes CASSTNARNSPLHF.

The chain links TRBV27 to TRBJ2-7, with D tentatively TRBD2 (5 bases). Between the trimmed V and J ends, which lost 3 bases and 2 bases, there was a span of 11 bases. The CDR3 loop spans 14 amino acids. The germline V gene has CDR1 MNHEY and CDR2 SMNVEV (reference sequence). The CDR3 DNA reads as TGTGCCAGCAGTTTGAAATCGGGGACCTACGAGCAGTACTTC. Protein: CASSLKSGTYEQYF.

The CDR3 loop is CASSLVIGANVLTF. For the CDR3, the DNA is TGTGCCAGCAGCTTAGTAATCGGGGCCAACGTCCTGACTTTC. V usage is TRBV11-2 and J usage is TRBJ2-6; D ambiguous. CDR1 SGHAT and CDR2 FQNNGV come from the germline V gene. Trimming removed 1 base from V and 4 bases from J, with 5 bases in between. This CDR3 has 14 amino acids.

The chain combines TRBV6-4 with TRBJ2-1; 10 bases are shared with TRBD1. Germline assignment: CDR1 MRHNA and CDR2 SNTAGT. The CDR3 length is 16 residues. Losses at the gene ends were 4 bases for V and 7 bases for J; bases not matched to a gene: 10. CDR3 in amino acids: CASSARQGAANNEQFF. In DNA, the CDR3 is TGTGCCAGCAGTGCACGACAGGGGGCGGCCAATAATGAGCAGTTCTTC.

DNA for the CDR3: TGCGCCAGCAGCCAAGTATCTAGCGGGAGTTACAATGAGCAGTTCTTC. Amino acid sequence: CASSQVSSGSYNEQFF. The chain joins TRBV4-1 to TRBJ2-1; 10 bases are shared with TRBD2. Germline V gene lookup returns CDR1 MGHRA and CDR2 YSYEKL. Trimming removed 1 base from V and 4 bases from J; junction bases left unmatched: 4. The CDR3 runs 16 residues.

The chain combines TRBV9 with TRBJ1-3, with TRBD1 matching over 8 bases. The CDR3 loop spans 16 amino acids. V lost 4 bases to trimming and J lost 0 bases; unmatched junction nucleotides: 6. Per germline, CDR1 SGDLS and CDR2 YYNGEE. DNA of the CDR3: TGTGCCAGCAGCAATGGACAGGGCGGCTCTGGAAACACCATATATTTT. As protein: CASSNGQGGSGNTIYF.

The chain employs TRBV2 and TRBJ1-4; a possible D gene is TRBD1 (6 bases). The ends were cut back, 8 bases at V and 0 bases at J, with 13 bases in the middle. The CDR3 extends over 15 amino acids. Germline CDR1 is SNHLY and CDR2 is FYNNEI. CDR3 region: CASGGLTTTNEKLFF. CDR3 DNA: TGTGCCAGCGGGGGCCTGACTACAACTAATGAAAAACTGTTTTTT.

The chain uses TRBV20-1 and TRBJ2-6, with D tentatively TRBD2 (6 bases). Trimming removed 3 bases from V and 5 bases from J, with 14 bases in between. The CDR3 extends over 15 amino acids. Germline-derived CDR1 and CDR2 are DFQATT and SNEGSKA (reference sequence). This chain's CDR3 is CSASGGGIRANVLTF. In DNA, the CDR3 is TGCAGTGCTAGTGGTGGAGGGATAAGGGCCAACGTCCTGACTTTC.

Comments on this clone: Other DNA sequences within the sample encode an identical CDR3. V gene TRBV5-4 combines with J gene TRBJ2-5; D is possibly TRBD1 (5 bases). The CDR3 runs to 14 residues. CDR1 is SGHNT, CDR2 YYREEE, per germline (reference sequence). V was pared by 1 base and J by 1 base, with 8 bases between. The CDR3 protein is CASSLQGTQETQYF. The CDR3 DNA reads TGTGCCAGCAGCTTGCAGGGTACCCAAGAGACCCAGTACTTC.

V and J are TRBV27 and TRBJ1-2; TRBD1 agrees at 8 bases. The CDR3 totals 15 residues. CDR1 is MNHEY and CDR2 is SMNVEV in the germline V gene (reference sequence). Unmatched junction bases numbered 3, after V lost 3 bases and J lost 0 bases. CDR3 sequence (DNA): TGTGCCAGCAGTTTGTTACAGGGGGCTAACTATGGCTACACCTTC. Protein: CASSLLQGANYGYTF.

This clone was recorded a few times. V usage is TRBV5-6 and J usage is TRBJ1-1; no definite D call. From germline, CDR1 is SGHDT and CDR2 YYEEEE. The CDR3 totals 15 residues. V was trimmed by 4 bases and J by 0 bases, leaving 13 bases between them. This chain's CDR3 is CASSDPPGMNTEAFF. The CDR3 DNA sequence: TGTGCCAGCAGCGACCCGCCGGGGATGAACACTGAAGCTTTCTTT.

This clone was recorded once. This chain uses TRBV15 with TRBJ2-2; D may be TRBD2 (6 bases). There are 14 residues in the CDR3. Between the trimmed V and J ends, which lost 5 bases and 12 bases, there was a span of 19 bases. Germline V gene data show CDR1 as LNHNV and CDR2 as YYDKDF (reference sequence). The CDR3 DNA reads TGTGCCACCAGCCGACAACATGAGGAGGGGAAGCTGTTTTTT. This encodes CATSRQHEEGKLFF.

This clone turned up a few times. In DNA form, the CDR3 reads TGTGCCAGCAGCTTGATCACACACAGGGCTGGGACCGGGGAGCTGTTTTTT. Protein product: CASSLITHRAGTGELFF. The J gene is TRBJ2-2, the V gene TRBV5-6; TRBD1 is a possible D gene (6 bases). This CDR3 contains 17 residues. V was clipped by 1 base and J by 5 bases, with 18 bases between them. Germline V gene lookup returns CDR1 SGHDT and CDR2 YYEEEE.

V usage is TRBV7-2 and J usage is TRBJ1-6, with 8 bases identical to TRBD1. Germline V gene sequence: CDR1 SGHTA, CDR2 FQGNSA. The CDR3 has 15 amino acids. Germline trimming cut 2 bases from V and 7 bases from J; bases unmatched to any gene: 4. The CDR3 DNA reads TGTGCCAGCAGCTTAAGGACAGGGTCAAATTCACCCCTCCACTTT. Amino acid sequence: CASSLRTGSNSPLHF.

CDR3 in amino acids: CASGTSLTDTQYF. The DNA for the CDR3 is TGTGCATCCGGGACTAGCTTAACAGATACGCAGTATTTT. The V call is TRBV7-3, the J call TRBJ2-3; 9 positions agree with TRBD2. This CDR3 spans 13 amino acids. Germline V gives CDR1 SGHTA, CDR2 FQGTGA.

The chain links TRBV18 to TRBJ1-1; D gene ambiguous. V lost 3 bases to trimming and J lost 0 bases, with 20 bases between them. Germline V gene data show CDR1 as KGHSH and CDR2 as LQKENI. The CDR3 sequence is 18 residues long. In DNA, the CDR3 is TGTGCCAGCTCACCGAGGGTCTTAGATCAAGACTTGAACACTGAAGCTTTCTTT. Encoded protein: CASSPRVLDQDLNTEAFF.

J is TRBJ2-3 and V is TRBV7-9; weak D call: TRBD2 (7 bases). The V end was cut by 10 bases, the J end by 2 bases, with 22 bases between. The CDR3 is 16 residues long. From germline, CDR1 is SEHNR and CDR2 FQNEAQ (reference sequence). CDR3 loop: CATYRRGGGITDTQYF. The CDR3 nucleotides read TGTGCCACGTACCGTCGGGGAGGGGGGATCACAGATACGCAGTATTTT.

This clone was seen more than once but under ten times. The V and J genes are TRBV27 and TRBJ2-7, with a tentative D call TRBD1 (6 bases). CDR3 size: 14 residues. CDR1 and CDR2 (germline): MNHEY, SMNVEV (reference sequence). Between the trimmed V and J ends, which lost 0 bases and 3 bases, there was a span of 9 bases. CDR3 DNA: TGTGCCAGCAGTTTATCGGACAGCGGCTACGAGCAGTACTTC. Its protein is CASSLSDSGYEQYF.

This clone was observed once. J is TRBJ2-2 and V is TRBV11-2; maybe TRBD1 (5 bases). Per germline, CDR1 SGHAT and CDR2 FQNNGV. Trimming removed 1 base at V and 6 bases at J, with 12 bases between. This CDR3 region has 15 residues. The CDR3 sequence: CASSLVGDLAGELFF. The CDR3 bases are TGTGCCAGCAGCTTAGTAGGGGATCTCGCCGGGGAGCTGTTTTTT. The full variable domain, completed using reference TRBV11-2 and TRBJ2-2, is EAGVAQSPRYKIIEKRQSVAFWCNPISGHATLYWYQQILGQGPKLLIQFQNNGVVDDSQLPKDRFSAERLKGVDSTLKIQPAKLEDSAVYLCASSLVGDLAGELFFGEGSRLTVL.

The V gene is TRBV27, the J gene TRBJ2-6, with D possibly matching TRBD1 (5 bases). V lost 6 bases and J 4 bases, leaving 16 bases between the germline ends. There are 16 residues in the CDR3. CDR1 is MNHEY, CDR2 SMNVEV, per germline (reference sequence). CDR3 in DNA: TGTGCCAGCAGATCCAGGGCCACCTTAGGGGCCAACGTCCTGACTTTC. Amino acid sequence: CASRSRATLGANVLTF.

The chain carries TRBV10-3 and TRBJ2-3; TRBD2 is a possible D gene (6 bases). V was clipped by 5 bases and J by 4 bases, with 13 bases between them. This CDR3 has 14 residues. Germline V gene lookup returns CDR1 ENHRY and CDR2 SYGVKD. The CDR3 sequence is CAISLAGPSDTQYF. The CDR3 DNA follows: TGTGCCATCAGTCTGGCGGGGCCCTCAGATACGCAGTATTTT.

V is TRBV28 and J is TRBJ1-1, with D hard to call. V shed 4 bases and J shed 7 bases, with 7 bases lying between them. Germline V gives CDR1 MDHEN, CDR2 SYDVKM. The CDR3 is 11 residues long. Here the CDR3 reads CASSSPREAFF. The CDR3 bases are TGTGCCAGCAGTTCTCCCCGTGAAGCTTTCTTT.

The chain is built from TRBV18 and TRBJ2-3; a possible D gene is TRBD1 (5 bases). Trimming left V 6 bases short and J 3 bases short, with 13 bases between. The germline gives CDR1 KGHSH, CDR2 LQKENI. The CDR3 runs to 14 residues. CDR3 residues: CASSLGADTDTQYF. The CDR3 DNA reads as TGTGCCAGCTCTCTTGGGGCAGATACAGATACGCAGTATTTT.

The DNA for the CDR3 is TGTGCCAGTAGTATCGTTTGGGGAGGACAGGGCGGCTACACCTTC. Translated, it gives CASSIVWGGQGGYTF. The chain employs TRBV19 and TRBJ1-2; TRBD1 agrees at 8 bases. The germline gives CDR1 LNHDA, CDR2 SQIVND (reference sequence). V lost 3 bases and J lost 8; bases outside the gene matches: 11. The CDR3 is 15 amino acids.